This is a list of T cell receptor beta chains from one sample in a study of blood T cell repertoires in COVID-19. Sequencing used immunoSEQ multiplex PCR; TCRdb keeps in-frame clones, though not all of them. The sample records around 320,000 clones, roughly 86% being singletons. The sequenced sample was peripheral blood. The receptor source for this set is a woman younger than 45 with COVID-19, enrolled during active disease. Each CDR3 is given with its conserved first and last residue. A row's size may be missing; if present it is once, few, many or a size class.

cdr3_aa: CASSRGGTPYEQYF
v_call: TRBV7-8
j_call: TRBJ2-7
clone_size: .

cdr3_aa: CASSLGDREQAFF
v_call: TRBV5-4
j_call: TRBJ1-1
clone_size: .

cdr3_aa: CASSVSLGGAQETQYF
v_call: TRBV9
j_call: TRBJ2-5
clone_size: .

cdr3_aa: CASSLAGTGSSTEAFF
v_call: TRBV5-1
j_call: TRBJ1-1
clone_size: .

cdr3_aa: CASSAWGRSNTEAFF
v_call: TRBV9
j_call: TRBJ1-1
clone_size: .

cdr3_aa: CASSITWRGTYEQYF
v_call: TRBV19
j_call: TRBJ2-7
clone_size: .

cdr3_aa: CASSANRVYSGNTIYF
v_call: TRBV9
j_call: TRBJ1-3
clone_size: .

cdr3_aa: CASSLEPPHGYTF
v_call: TRBV5-1
j_call: TRBJ1-2
clone_size: .

cdr3_aa: CASSAANLYNEQFF
v_call: TRBV19
j_call: TRBJ2-1
clone_size: .

cdr3_aa: CATRQGADTQYF
v_call: TRBV19
j_call: TRBJ2-3
clone_size: .

cdr3_aa: CASSQGHGNTIYF
v_call: TRBV3-1/TRBV3-2
j_call: TRBJ1-3
clone_size: .

cdr3_aa: CASSPPGAETQYF
v_call: TRBV18
j_call: TRBJ2-5
clone_size: .

cdr3_aa: CASSQTSSYNEQFF
v_call: TRBV3-1/TRBV3-2
j_call: TRBJ2-1
clone_size: .

cdr3_aa: CASSMGRGSNQPQHF
v_call: TRBV19
j_call: TRBJ1-5
clone_size: .

cdr3_aa: CASSDRQGGTEAFF
v_call: TRBV2
j_call: TRBJ1-1
clone_size: .

cdr3_aa: CASSLAGDRQQFF
v_call: TRBV7-2
j_call: TRBJ2-1
clone_size: .

cdr3_aa: CASSLSGGATYEQYF
v_call: TRBV27
j_call: TRBJ2-7
clone_size: .

cdr3_aa: CASSTTGTGWTEAFF
v_call: TRBV6-5
j_call: TRBJ1-1
clone_size: .

cdr3_aa: CATSDLQGQFF
v_call: TRBV24-1
j_call: TRBJ2-1
clone_size: .

cdr3_aa: CASSLGPAGFETQYF
v_call: TRBV11-2
j_call: TRBJ2-5
clone_size: .

cdr3_aa: CASSLEGLAKNIQYF
v_call: TRBV11-2
j_call: TRBJ2-4
clone_size: .

cdr3_aa: CASSIPRSGNTIYF
v_call: TRBV19
j_call: TRBJ1-3
clone_size: .

cdr3_aa: CASTSSTPTSSYEQYF
v_call: TRBV2
j_call: TRBJ2-7
clone_size: .

cdr3_aa: CASSPSGTRYFNEQFF
v_call: TRBV11-3
j_call: TRBJ2-1
clone_size: once

cdr3_aa: CASSLSGREAFF
v_call: TRBV11-2
j_call: TRBJ1-1
clone_size: once

cdr3_aa: CASSPWPKSGRTDTQYF
v_call: TRBV18
j_call: TRBJ2-3
clone_size: .

cdr3_aa: CASSLSGQGAGGYTF
v_call: TRBV27
j_call: TRBJ1-2
clone_size: .

cdr3_aa: CASCLGLTSETQYF
v_call: TRBV2
j_call: TRBJ2-5
clone_size: .

cdr3_aa: CASSELYTGELFF
v_call: TRBV6-4
j_call: TRBJ2-2
clone_size: few

cdr3_aa: CASSIGRGGETQYF
v_call: TRBV19
j_call: TRBJ2-5
clone_size: .

cdr3_aa: CSARYTGELFF
v_call: TRBV20-1
j_call: TRBJ2-2
clone_size: .

cdr3_aa: CASSAFDRGGADTQYF
v_call: TRBV7-6
j_call: TRBJ2-3
clone_size: .

cdr3_aa: CASSTGLAYSTDTQYF
v_call: TRBV5-1
j_call: TRBJ2-3
clone_size: .

cdr3_aa: CASSEDRPGYTF
v_call: TRBV2
j_call: TRBJ1-2
clone_size: .

cdr3_aa: CASSLAGSLAGYTF
v_call: TRBV5-4
j_call: TRBJ1-2
clone_size: .

cdr3_aa: CASSPYRGPTNEKLFF
v_call: TRBV7-2
j_call: TRBJ1-4
clone_size: once

cdr3_aa: CASSPTTVPAEAFF
v_call: TRBV5-5
j_call: TRBJ1-1
clone_size: few

cdr3_aa: CASSHGGETQYF
v_call: TRBV4-1
j_call: TRBJ2-5
clone_size: .

cdr3_aa: CASSTGTVEQYF
v_call: TRBV5-6
j_call: TRBJ2-7
clone_size: once

cdr3_aa: CASRLLDTLNTEAFF
v_call: TRBV6-5
j_call: TRBJ1-1
clone_size: .

cdr3_aa: CASSLRGLAEFF
v_call: TRBV5-4
j_call: TRBJ2-1
clone_size: .

cdr3_aa: CASSHREGGGVYNEQFF
v_call: TRBV4-1
j_call: TRBJ2-1
clone_size: .

cdr3_aa: CASSLREGHGNTIYF
v_call: TRBV5-1
j_call: TRBJ1-3
clone_size: .

cdr3_aa: CASSPRLGPYNEQFF
v_call: TRBV6-5
j_call: TRBJ2-1
clone_size: .

cdr3_aa: CASSLGQGNQPQHF
v_call: TRBV7-9
j_call: TRBJ1-5
clone_size: once

cdr3_aa: CATRRNAGGSYEQYF
v_call: TRBV24-1
j_call: TRBJ2-7
clone_size: .

cdr3_aa: CASNQGASDTQYF
v_call: TRBV6-5
j_call: TRBJ2-3
clone_size: .

cdr3_aa: CASSLQGAVDTIYF
v_call: TRBV7-9
j_call: TRBJ1-3
clone_size: .

cdr3_aa: CASSYRQAYEQYF
v_call: TRBV6-5
j_call: TRBJ2-7
clone_size: .

cdr3_aa: CASSPPEGWGTEQYF
v_call: TRBV18
j_call: TRBJ2-7
clone_size: .